The clone carrying this TCR beta chain was seen more than once but under ten times. Its cognate antigen is unknown. Each donor (without exception) was a healthy Caucasian. The source of the sample is a study of identical twins. The CDR3 runs to 15 residues. V dropped 5 bases and J dropped 0 bases, with 14 bases sitting between them. A universal primer site arose from template switching, and cDNA bore unique molecular identifiers. TCRdb re-analysed the 5' RACE reads in MiXCR, keeping a single row per CDR3 protein. Among 700,000 or so distinct CDR3 sequences listed, approximately 9% were seen once. Study-level results: Cross-sectional statistical analysis was relied on for the conclusions, without the same donors being followed.

The data were also submitted as part of a second study, on yellow fever vaccine responses in identical twins.

This TCR came from a woman under 30 in good health. The rearrangement uses TRBV12-3 or TRBV12-4 and TRBJ2-7; no clear D. Sequenced sample: PBMCs. CDR3 DNA sequence: TGTGCCAGCAGTACTCACCCCCCAAGCTCCTACGAGCAGTACTTC. This sequence encodes CASSTHPPSSYEQYF.